This T cell receptor (beta chain) is drawn from a study of blood T cell repertoires in COVID-19. Study context: Collection of acute and convalescent COVID-19 samples took place in the United States, Italy and Spain.

The authors' processing: Nucleated cell number was recorded as an estimate derived from reference gene primer amplification. The assay was immunoSEQ multiplex PCR, and TCRdb's table has in-frame clones only and misses some. V and J calls and clone size are as listed in that table; D and trimming were resolved from the DNA. The table shows some 200,000 clones, with over 75% occurring only once. This TCR derives from a human donor in a cohort sampled during active COVID-19. The source material was peripheral blood.

CDR3 in amino acids: CASSESDRVGSPLHF. CDR3 in DNA: TGTGCCAGCAGTGAGAGCGACAGGGTCGGATCACCCCTCCACTTT. The rearrangement joins TRBV6-4 to TRBJ1-6; 7 nucleotides agree with TRBD1. Trimming removed 3 bases from V and 10 bases from J; junction bases left unmatched: 9. Germline CDR1 is MRHNA and CDR2 is SNTAGT. The CDR3 totals 15 residues.